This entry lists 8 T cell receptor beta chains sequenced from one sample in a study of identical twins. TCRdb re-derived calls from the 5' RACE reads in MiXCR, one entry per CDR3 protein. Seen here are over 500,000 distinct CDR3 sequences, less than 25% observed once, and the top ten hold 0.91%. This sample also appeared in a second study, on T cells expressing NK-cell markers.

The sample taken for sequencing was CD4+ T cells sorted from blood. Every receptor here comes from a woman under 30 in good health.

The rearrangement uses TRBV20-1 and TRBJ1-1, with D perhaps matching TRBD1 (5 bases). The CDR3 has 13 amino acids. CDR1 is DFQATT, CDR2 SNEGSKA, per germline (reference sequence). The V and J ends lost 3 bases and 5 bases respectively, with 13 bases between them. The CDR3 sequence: CSARKGTETEAFF. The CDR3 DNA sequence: TGCAGTGCTAGGAAGGGGACGGAGACTGAAGCTTTCTTT.

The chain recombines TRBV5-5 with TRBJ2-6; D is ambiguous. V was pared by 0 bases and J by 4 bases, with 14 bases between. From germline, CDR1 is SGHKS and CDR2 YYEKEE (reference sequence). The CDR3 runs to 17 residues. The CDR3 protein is CASSLVLSQAGANVLTF. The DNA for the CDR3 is TGTGCCAGCAGCTTGGTACTCAGTCAGGCGGGGGCCAACGTCCTGACTTTC.

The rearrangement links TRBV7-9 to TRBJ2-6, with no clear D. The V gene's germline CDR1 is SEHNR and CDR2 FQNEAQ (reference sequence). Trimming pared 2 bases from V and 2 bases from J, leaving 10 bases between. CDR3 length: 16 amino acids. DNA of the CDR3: TGTGCCAGCAGCTTAAAGGCGAGAGCTGGGGCCAACGTCCTGACTTTC. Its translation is CASSLKARAGANVLTF.

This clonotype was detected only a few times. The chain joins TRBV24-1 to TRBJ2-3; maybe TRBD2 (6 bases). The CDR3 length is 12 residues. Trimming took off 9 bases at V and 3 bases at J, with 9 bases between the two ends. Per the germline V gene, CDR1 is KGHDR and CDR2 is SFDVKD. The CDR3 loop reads CATGDLTDTQYF. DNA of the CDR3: TGTGCCACCGGGGACTTGACAGATACGCAGTATTTT.

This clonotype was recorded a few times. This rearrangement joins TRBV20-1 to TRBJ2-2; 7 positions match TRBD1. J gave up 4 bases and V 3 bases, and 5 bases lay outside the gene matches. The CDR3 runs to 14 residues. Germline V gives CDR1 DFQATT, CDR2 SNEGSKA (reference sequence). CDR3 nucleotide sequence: TGCAGTGCTAGTCGGCAGGGGGTCACCGGGGAGCTGTTTTTT. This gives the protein CSASRQGVTGELFF.

This CDR3 is CSARNSLNTEAFF. The DNA for the CDR3 is TGCAGTGCTAGAAACAGTTTGAACACTGAAGCTTTCTTT. The J gene is TRBJ1-1, the V gene TRBV20-1; D remains ambiguous. The V end lost 2 bases, the J end lost 0 bases, and 7 bases lay between the germline ends. The CDR3 is made up of 13 amino acids. The germline V gene has CDR1 DFQATT and CDR2 SNEGSKA (reference sequence).

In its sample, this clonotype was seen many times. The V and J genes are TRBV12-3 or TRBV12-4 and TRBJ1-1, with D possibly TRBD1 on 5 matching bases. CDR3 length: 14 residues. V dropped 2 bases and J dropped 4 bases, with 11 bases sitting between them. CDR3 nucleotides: TGTGCCAGCAGTTTAAGGGGCACAAGCACTGAAGCTTTCTTT. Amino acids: CASSLRGTSTEAFF.

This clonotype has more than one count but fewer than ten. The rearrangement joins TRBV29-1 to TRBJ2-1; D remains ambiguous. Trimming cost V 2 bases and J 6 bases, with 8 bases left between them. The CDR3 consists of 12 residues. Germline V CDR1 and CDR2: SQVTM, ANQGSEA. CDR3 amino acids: CSVEKVINEQFF. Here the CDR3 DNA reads TGCAGCGTTGAAAAGGTGATCAATGAGCAGTTCTTC.